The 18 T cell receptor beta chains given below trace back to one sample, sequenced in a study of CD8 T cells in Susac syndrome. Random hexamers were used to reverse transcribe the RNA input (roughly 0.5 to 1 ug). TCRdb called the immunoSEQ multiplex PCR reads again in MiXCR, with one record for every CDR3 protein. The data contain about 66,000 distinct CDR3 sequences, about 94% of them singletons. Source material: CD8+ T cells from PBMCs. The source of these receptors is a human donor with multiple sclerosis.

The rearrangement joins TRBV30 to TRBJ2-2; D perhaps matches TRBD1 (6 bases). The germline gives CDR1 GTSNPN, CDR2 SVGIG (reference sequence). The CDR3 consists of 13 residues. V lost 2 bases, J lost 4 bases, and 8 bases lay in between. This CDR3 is CAWSWDTTGELFF. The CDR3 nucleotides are TGTGCCTGGAGTTGGGACACCACCGGGGAGCTGTTTTTT.

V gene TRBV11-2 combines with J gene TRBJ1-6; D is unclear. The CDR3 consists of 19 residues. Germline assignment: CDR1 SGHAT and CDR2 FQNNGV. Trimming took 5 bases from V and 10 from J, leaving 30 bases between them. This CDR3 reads CASSLRHTSWADPRSPLHF. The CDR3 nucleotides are TGTGCCAGCAGCCTTCGGCACACCAGTTGGGCCGACCCAAGGTCACCCCTCCACTTT.

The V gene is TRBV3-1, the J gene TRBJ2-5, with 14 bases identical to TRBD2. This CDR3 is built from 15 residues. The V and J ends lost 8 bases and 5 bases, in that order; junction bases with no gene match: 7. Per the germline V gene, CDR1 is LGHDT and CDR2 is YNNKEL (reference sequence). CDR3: CASSSGLAGAETQYF. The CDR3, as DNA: TGTGCCAGCTCCTCGGGACTAGCGGGAGCTGAGACCCAGTACTTC.

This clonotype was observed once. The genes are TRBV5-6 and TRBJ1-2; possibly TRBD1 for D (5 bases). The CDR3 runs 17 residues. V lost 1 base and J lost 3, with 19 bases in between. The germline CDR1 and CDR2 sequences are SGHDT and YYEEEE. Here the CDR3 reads CASSLTSPGYEDYGYTF. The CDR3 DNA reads TGTGCCAGCAGCTTGACCTCGCCAGGGTATGAGGACTATGGCTACACCTTC.

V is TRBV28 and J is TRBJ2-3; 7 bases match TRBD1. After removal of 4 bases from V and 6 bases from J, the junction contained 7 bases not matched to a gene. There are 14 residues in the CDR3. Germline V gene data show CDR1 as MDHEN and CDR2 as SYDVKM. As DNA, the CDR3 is TGTGCCAGCAGTTCCCTGCAGACAGGGGATACGCAGTATTTT. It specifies CASSSLQTGDTQYF.

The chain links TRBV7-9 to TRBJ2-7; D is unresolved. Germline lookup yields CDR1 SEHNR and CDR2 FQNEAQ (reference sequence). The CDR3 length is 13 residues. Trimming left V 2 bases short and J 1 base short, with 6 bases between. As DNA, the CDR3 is TGTGCCAGCAGCTTATATGGGTCCTACGAGCAGTACTTC. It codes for CASSLYGSYEQYF.

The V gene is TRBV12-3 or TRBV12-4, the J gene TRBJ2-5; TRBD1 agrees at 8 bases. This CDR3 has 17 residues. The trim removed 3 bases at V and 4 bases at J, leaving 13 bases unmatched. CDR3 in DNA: TGTGCCAGCAGTTTCCGTCGGCTCAGGGGGACAGGAGAGACCCAGTACTTC. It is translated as CASSFRRLRGTGETQYF.

CDR3 sequence: CATGQGPYNEQFF. The CDR3 bases are TGTGCCACGGGACAGGGGCCCTACAATGAGCAGTTCTTC. V gene TRBV19 combines with J gene TRBJ2-1, with 10 bases lining up with TRBD1. This CDR3 comprises 13 residues. The V and J ends lost 10 bases and 2 bases, in that order; junction bases with no gene match: 2. Germline V CDR1 and CDR2: LNHDA, SQIVND (reference sequence).

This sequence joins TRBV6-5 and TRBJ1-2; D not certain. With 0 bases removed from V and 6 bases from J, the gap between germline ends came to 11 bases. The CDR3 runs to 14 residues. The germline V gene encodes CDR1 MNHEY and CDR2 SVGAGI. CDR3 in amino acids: CASSYSVQVDGYTF. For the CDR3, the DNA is TGTGCCAGCAGTTACTCAGTGCAGGTTGATGGCTACACCTTC.

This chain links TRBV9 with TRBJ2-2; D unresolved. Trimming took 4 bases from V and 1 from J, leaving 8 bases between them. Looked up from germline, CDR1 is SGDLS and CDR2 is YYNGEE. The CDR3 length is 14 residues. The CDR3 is CASSLTENTGELFF. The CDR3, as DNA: TGTGCCAGCAGCTTGACGGAGAACACCGGGGAGCTGTTTTTT. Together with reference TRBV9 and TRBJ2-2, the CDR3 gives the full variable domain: DSGVTQTPKHLITATGQRVTLRCSPRSGDLSVYWYQQSLDQGLQFLIQYYNGEERAKGNILERFSAQQFPDLHSELNLSSLELGDSALYFCASSLTENTGELFFGEGSRLTVL.

CDR3 bases: TGTGCCAGCAGCTTAGCGGGACAGGGGAAGCTCTACGAGCAGTACTTC. Translation: CASSLAGQGKLYEQYF. This chain links TRBV7-9 with TRBJ2-7; the match to TRBD1 covers 10 bases. The CDR3 covers 16 residues. CDR1 is SEHNR and CDR2 is FQNEAQ in the germline V gene (reference sequence). V lost 0 bases, J lost 3 bases, and 5 bases stayed unmatched.

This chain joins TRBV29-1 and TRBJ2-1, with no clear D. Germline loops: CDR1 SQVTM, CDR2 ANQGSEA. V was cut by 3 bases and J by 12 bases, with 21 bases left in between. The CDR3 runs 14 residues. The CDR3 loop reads CSVDGTHSGRSQFF. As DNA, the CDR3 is TGCAGCGTTGATGGCACCCACTCCGGCCGGTCGCAGTTCTTC.

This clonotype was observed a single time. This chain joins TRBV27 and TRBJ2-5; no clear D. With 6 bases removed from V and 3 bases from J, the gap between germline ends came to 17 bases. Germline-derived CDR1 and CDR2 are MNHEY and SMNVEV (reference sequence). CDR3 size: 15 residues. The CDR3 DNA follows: TGTGCCAGCAGGACCCTCACCTACCGCAAAGAGACCCAGTACTTC. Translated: CASRTLTYRKETQYF.

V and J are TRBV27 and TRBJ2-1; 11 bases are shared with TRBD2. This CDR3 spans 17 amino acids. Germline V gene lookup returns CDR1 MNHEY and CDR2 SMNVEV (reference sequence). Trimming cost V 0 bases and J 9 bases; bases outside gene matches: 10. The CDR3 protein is CASSLSTGLAVLAEQFF. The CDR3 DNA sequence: TGTGCCAGCAGTTTATCCACGGGACTAGCGGTCCTGGCTGAGCAGTTCTTC.

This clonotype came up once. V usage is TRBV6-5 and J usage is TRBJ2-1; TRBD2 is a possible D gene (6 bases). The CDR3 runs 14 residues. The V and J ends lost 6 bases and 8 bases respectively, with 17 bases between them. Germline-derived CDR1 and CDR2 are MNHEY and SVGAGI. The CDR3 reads CASSFMYGGHEQFF. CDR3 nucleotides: TGTGCCAGCAGCTTCATGTACGGGGGTCATGAGCAGTTCTTC.

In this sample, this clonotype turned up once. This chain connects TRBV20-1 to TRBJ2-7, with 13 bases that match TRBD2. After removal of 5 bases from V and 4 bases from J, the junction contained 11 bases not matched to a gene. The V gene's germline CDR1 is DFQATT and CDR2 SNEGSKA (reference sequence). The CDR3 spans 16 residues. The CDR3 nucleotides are TGCAGTGCTCGACCGACTAGCGGGAGGCTTCTGTACGAGCAGTACTTC. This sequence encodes CSARPTSGRLLYEQYF.

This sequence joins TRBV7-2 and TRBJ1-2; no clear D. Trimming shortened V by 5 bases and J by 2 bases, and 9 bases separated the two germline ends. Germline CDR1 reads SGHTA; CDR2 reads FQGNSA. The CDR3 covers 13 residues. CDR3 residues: CASSARINYGYTF. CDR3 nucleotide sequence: TGTGCCAGCAGCGCACGGATCAACTATGGCTACACCTTC.

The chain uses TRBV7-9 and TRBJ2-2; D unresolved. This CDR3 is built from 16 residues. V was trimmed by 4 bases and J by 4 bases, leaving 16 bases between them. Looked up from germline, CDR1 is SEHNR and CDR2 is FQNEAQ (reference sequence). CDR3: CASSSADLLATGELFF. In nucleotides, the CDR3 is TGTGCCAGCAGCTCCGCGGACCTTTTGGCCACCGGGGAGCTGTTTTTT. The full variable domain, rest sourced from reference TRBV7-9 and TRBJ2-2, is DTGVSQNPRHKITKRGQNVTFRCDPISEHNRLYWYRQTLGQGPEFLTYFQNEAQLEKSRLLSDRFSAERPKGSFSTLEIQRTEQGDSAMYLCASSSADLLATGELFFGEGSRLTVL.